Listed here are 30 T cell receptor beta chains from one sample, sequenced in a study of blood T cell repertoires in COVID-19. Data came from immunoSEQ multiplex PCR; TCRdb stores just in-frame clones and leaves some out. The data contain more than 110,000 clones, about four fifths of them singletons. Material: peripheral blood. The source is an elderly man with acute or convalescent COVID-19.

This clone was counted only a few times. The J gene is TRBJ2-7, the V gene TRBV7-2, with D possibly TRBD1 on 5 matching bases. Trimming stripped 5 bases from V and 4 bases from J, with 12 bases between. This CDR3 has 13 amino acids. Germline V gives CDR1 SGHTA, CDR2 FQGNSA. The CDR3 here is CASSRDREYEQYF. CDR3 coding DNA: TGTGCCAGCAGCCGCGACAGAGAATACGAGCAGTACTTC.

The V gene is TRBV7-9, the J gene TRBJ1-1; possibly TRBD1 for D (5 bases). The CDR3 is 12 residues long. V gave up 11 bases and J gave up 1 base, with 11 bases separating them. The V gene's germline CDR1 is SEHNR and CDR2 FQNEAQ (reference sequence). The CDR3 here is CAGGEGNTEAFF. The CDR3 nucleotides are TGTGCCGGAGGGGAGGGGAACACTGAAGCTTTCTTT.

The rearrangement joins TRBV20-1 to TRBJ2-3, with TRBD2 identical over 13 bases. The CDR3 runs 15 residues. V dropped 3 bases and J dropped 5; count of bases not matched to a gene: 5. In germline, CDR1 is DFQATT, CDR2 SNEGSKA (reference sequence). CDR3 bases: TGCAGTGCTAGTGGGACTAGCGGGGTTGGAGATACGCAGTATTTT. Its translation is CSASGTSGVGDTQYF.

This chain uses TRBV7-3 with TRBJ2-7; perhaps TRBD1 as D (5 bases). The CDR3 extends over 13 amino acids. Per germline, CDR1 SGHTA and CDR2 FQGTGA. V lost 5 bases, J lost 3 bases, and 11 bases lay in between. CDR3 sequence reads: CASSAQTGYEQYF. The CDR3 nucleotides are TGTGCCAGCAGCGCCCAAACAGGCTACGAGCAGTACTTC.

This clone was observed many times. The chain is built from TRBV6-5 and TRBJ2-7; TRBD2 aligns across 9 bases. V shed 5 bases and J 6 bases; nucleotides not matched to a gene: 11. Per the germline V gene, CDR1 is MNHEY and CDR2 is SVGAGI. This CDR3 is built from 15 residues. CDR3 in DNA: TGTGCCAGCAGTAGAGGAGCGGGGGGCCTCCGCGAGCAGTACTTC. This encodes CASSRGAGGLREQYF.

The chain links TRBV11-1 to TRBJ1-1, with unresolved D. V lost 3 bases, J lost 6 bases, and 8 bases lay in between. CDR3 length equals 12 residues. CDR1 is SGHAT, CDR2 FQDESV, per germline (reference sequence). The CDR3 DNA reads TGTGCCAGCAGCTTCCCAACATCTGAAGCTTTCTTT. Its protein is CASSFPTSEAFF. The full variable domain, its missing parts supplied by reference TRBV11-1 and TRBJ1-1, is EAEVAQSPRYKITEKSQAVAFWCDPISGHATLYWYRQILGQGPELLVQFQDESVVDDSQLPKDRFSAERLKGVDSTLKIQPAELGDSAMYLCASSFPTSEAFFGQGTRLTVV.

The chain joins TRBV9 to TRBJ2-7; TRBD1 matches 7 bases. Germline assignment: CDR1 SGDLS and CDR2 YYNGEE. CDR3 size: 14 residues. J lost 1 base, V lost 4 bases, and 5 bases had no gene match. The CDR3: CASSNRDSSYEQYF. DNA of the CDR3: TGTGCCAGCAGCAACCGGGACAGTTCCTACGAGCAGTACTTC. Using reference TRBV9 and TRBJ2-7 for the parts outside the CDR3, the full variable domain is DSGVTQTPKHLITATGQRVTLRCSPRSGDLSVYWYQQSLDQGLQFLIQYYNGEERAKGNILERFSAQQFPDLHSELNLSSLELGDSALYFCASSNRDSSYEQYFGPGTRLTVT.

This chain links TRBV4-2 with TRBJ2-1; D uncertain. This CDR3 is built from 13 residues. Germline CDR1 is LGHNA and CDR2 is YNFKEQ. V shed 0 bases and J shed 9 bases, with 9 bases lying between them. The CDR3 sequence: CASSQDSSVEQFF. In DNA, the CDR3 is TGTGCCAGCAGCCAAGATTCGTCGGTTGAGCAGTTCTTC.

The V call is TRBV24-1, the J call TRBJ2-1; 10 bases agree with TRBD1. This CDR3 comprises 17 residues. V was clipped by 6 bases and J by 4 bases; unmatched bases: 11. Germline CDR1 reads KGHDR; CDR2 reads SFDVKD. The CDR3 DNA is TGTGCCACCAGTCCGGGGACAGGGGAGTCCCTATACAATGAGCAGTTCTTC. This encodes CATSPGTGESLYNEQFF.

CDR3 in amino acids: CASSEYLGGPHTGELFF. The CDR3 nucleotides read TGTGCCAGCAGTGAATATCTCGGGGGGCCTCACACCGGGGAGCTGTTTTTT. The chain combines TRBV25-1 with TRBJ2-2, with D possibly matching TRBD2 (7 bases). V lost 0 bases and J lost 3, with 14 bases in between. Germline-derived CDR1 and CDR2 are MGHDK and SYGVNS. This CDR3 is 17 amino acids long.

This clone was detected a few times. J is TRBJ2-6 and V is TRBV6-2 or TRBV6-3, with no clear D. V lost 0 bases and J lost 0, with 9 bases in between. The CDR3 consists of 17 residues. From germline, CDR1 is MNHEY and CDR2 SVGEGT. The CDR3 spells CASSYSIELSGANVLTF. The CDR3 DNA reads TGTGCCAGCAGTTACTCGATCGAGCTCTCTGGGGCCAACGTCCTGACTTTC.

The gene calls are TRBV2 and TRBJ1-3, with no clear D. Trimming cost V 4 bases and J 0 bases, with 10 bases left between them. CDR1 is SNHLY, CDR2 FYNNEI, per germline. The CDR3 consists of 15 residues. In nucleotides, the CDR3 is TGTGCCAGCAGTGTGACAATCGGCTCTGGAAACACCATATATTTT. It specifies CASSVTIGSGNTIYF.

This sequence joins TRBV24-1 and TRBJ2-3; the match to TRBD1 covers 10 bases. The CDR3 covers 16 residues. V lost 4 bases to trimming and J lost 1 base; unmatched junction nucleotides: 4. CDR1 is KGHDR, CDR2 SFDVKD, per germline. The CDR3 sequence: CATSDPGQGGTDTQYF. CDR3 coding DNA: TGTGCCACCAGTGACCCCGGACAGGGGGGCACAGATACGCAGTATTTT.

Worth noting for this clone: Other nucleotide sequences in the sample specify the same CDR3. The chain employs TRBV7-8 and TRBJ1-1; D is undetermined. Per the germline V gene, CDR1 is SGHVS and CDR2 is FQNEAQ. V shed 1 base and J shed 5 bases, with 8 bases lying between them. This CDR3 is 13 amino acids long. The CDR3 here is CASSLDRGTEAFF. CDR3 DNA: TGTGCCAGCAGCTTAGACCGGGGAACTGAAGCTTTCTTT.

The genes are TRBV27 and TRBJ1-4; D unclear. This CDR3 spans 17 amino acids. V was pared by 4 bases and J by 2 bases, with 17 bases between. CDR1 and CDR2 from the germline V gene are MNHEY and SMNVEV (reference sequence). The CDR3 is CASSSSAPLWTNEKLFF. The CDR3 bases are TGTGCCAGCAGTTCGTCAGCGCCGCTTTGGACTAATGAAAAACTGTTTTTT.

In this sample, this clone turned up a few times. The chain combines TRBV5-4 with TRBJ2-7; 9 nucleotides align to TRBD2. The CDR3 length is 13 residues. V dropped 5 bases and J dropped 4; count of bases not matched to a gene: 4. Germline CDR1 is SGHNT and CDR2 is YYREEE (reference sequence). The CDR3 DNA follows: TGTGCCAGCAGATCGACTAGCGGTTACGAGCAGTACTTC. Translating it yields CASRSTSGYEQYF.

V and J are TRBV7-9 and TRBJ2-3; D not certain. Germline V gene lookup returns CDR1 SEHNR and CDR2 FQNEAQ (reference sequence). The CDR3 runs 14 residues. Trimming removed 5 bases at V and 3 bases at J, with 12 bases between. Written as DNA, the CDR3 is TGTGCCAGCAGCCTTAGTTTATCTACAGATACGCAGTATTTT. Translated, it gives CASSLSLSTDTQYF.

The V and J genes are TRBV28 and TRBJ1-1, with 7 bases aligning to TRBD1. This CDR3 region has 15 residues. With V trimmed by 4 bases and J by 1 base, 6 bases remained unmatched. Germline loops: CDR1 MDHEN, CDR2 SYDVKM. This CDR3 is CASSSTGERNTEAFF. The CDR3 DNA sequence: TGTGCCAGCAGTTCCACAGGGGAAAGGAACACTGAAGCTTTCTTT.

The sample holds one count of this clone. The chain couples TRBV27 to TRBJ2-3; D is perhaps TRBD1 (6 bases). The CDR3 sequence is 16 residues long. In germline, CDR1 is MNHEY, CDR2 SMNVEV (reference sequence). The V gene lost 3 bases and the J gene lost 3 bases, with 16 bases spanning the gap. CDR3: CASSLVLGRGTDTQYF. Written as DNA, the CDR3 is TGTGCCAGCAGTTTGGTGTTAGGAAGGGGGACAGATACGCAGTATTTT.

The chain is built from TRBV7-2 and TRBJ2-7; TRBD2 is a possible D gene (5 bases). V lost 8 bases and J 3 bases, leaving 14 bases between the germline ends. Germline CDR1 is SGHTA and CDR2 is FQGNSA. The CDR3 covers 13 residues. This CDR3 reads CASHPLGVYEQYF. The CDR3 DNA reads TGTGCCAGCCACCCCCTCGGGGTCTACGAGCAGTACTTC.

J is TRBJ2-7 and V is TRBV19; no firm D call. The CDR3 has 14 amino acids. V dropped 5 bases and J dropped 4 bases, with 15 bases sitting between them. In germline, CDR1 is LNHDA, CDR2 SQIVND (reference sequence). The CDR3 sequence: CASSALSVPYEQYF. DNA for the CDR3: TGTGCCAGTAGTGCCCTTTCGGTCCCTTACGAGCAGTACTTC.

The chain carries TRBV12-2 and TRBJ2-3; TRBD2, as called in the table, went unchecked against the DNA. TRBV12-2 is a pseudogene locus. The CDR3 consists of 14 residues. CDR3 amino acids: CASRLAPFTDTQYF. The CDR3 bases are TGTGCAAGTCGCTTAGCCCCCTTTACAGATACGCAGTATTTT.

The chain employs TRBV28 and TRBJ1-1; tentative D call: TRBD1 (5 bases). CDR1 is MDHEN and CDR2 is SYDVKM in the germline V gene. Trimming left V 8 bases short and J 0 bases short, with 19 bases between. This CDR3 spans 16 amino acids. CDR3 residues: CASQSSGGYVNTEAFF. CDR3 nucleotides: TGTGCCAGCCAATCCTCGGGGGGTTACGTGAACACTGAAGCTTTCTTT.

The genes are TRBV12-3 or TRBV12-4 and TRBJ1-2, with D perhaps TRBD1 (5 bases). This CDR3 region has 13 residues. Trimming cost V 1 base and J 8 bases, with 11 bases left between them. The CDR3 loop is CASSLEQVIGYTF. CDR3 coding DNA: TGTGCCAGCAGTTTAGAACAGGTGATCGGCTACACCTTC.

This clone has a single count. The chain combines TRBV19 with TRBJ2-3; D may be TRBD2 (5 bases). Germline CDR1 reads LNHDA; CDR2 reads SQIVND (reference sequence). The CDR3 has 14 residues. The V end lost 5 bases, the J end lost 2 bases, and 11 bases lay between the germline ends. CDR3 DNA sequence: TGTGCCAGTAGTGGGAGTTTTATCACAGATACGCAGTATTTT. Translation gives CASSGSFITDTQYF.

CDR3 in DNA: TGTGCCAGCAGCTTAGGATCAGGGGGCGATTACGAGCAGTACTTC. Encoded protein: CASSLGSGGDYEQYF. The rearrangement joins TRBV7-6 to TRBJ2-7; 8 nucleotides agree with TRBD1. V shed 1 base, J shed 4 bases, and the junction held 6 bases outside the gene matches. Germline CDR1 reads SGHVS; CDR2 reads FNYEAQ. The CDR3 has 15 amino acids. The full variable domain, with the rest looked up from reference TRBV7-6 and TRBJ2-7, is GAGVSQSPRYKVTKRGQDVALRCDPISGHVSLYWYRQALGQGPEFLTYFNYEAQQDKSGLPNDRFSAERPEGSISTLTIQRTEQRDSAMYRCASSLGSGGDYEQYFGPGTRLTVT.

The chain uses TRBV24-1 and TRBJ1-3, with 7 bases lining up with TRBD1. This CDR3 comprises 15 residues. Trimming removed 7 bases from V and 4 bases from J; junction bases left unmatched: 9. CDR1 and CDR2 from the germline V gene are KGHDR and SFDVKD. The CDR3 DNA is TGTGCCACCAGCGCGACAGGGTCGGTGGGAAACACCATATATTTT. It codes for CATSATGSVGNTIYF.

The rearrangement links TRBV21-1 to TRBJ2-2; the table names TRBD1, a call not compared with the DNA. TRBV21-1 is designated a pseudogene. The CDR3 length is 18 residues. The CDR3 sequence is CASISSLLRGYDTGELFF. The CDR3 DNA is TGTGCCAGCATCAGTTCCTTGCTAAGGGGTTACGACACCGGGGAGCTGTTTTTT.

This sequence joins TRBV3-1 (or the pseudogene TRBV3-2) and TRBJ1-4; 10 nucleotides align to TRBD1. The V gene end was trimmed by 4 bases and the J gene end by 10 bases; junction bases not matched to a gene: 6. CDR1 and CDR2 from the germline V gene are LGHDT and YNNKEL (reference sequence). The CDR3 sequence is 14 residues long. This chain's CDR3 is CASSPSRDRGKLFF. CDR3 bases: TGTGCCAGCAGCCCGTCCCGGGACAGGGGAAAACTGTTTTTT.

V is TRBV5-6 and J is TRBJ2-3; 9 bases align to TRBD2. V was pared by 3 bases and J by 2 bases, with 10 bases of the junction left unmatched. The CDR3 runs to 17 residues. Germline lookup yields CDR1 SGHDT and CDR2 YYEEEE. CDR3 loop: CASSSLQAGGLTDTQYF. The CDR3, as DNA: TGTGCCAGCAGCTCGCTACAGGCGGGGGGGCTCACAGATACGCAGTATTTT. Using reference TRBV5-6 and TRBJ2-3 for the parts outside the CDR3, the full variable domain is DAGVTQSPTHLIKTRGQQVTLRCSPKSGHDTVSWYQQALGQGPQFIFQYYEEEERQRGNFPDRFSGHQFPNYSSELNVNALLLGDSALYLCASSSLQAGGLTDTQYFGPGTRLTVL.